Listed below are T cell receptor beta chains from one sample, sequenced in a study of immune evolution from preneoplasia to lung adenocarcinoma. Sequencing was performed with immunoSEQ multiplex PCR; in TCRdb, only in-frame clones are kept and a portion is missing. The table records approximately 6,600 clones, less than 80% of them present only once. Sequenced sample: FFPE minimally invasive lung adenocarcinoma tissue. All receptors derive from a person aged 60 to 85 with lung adenocarcinoma. Both conserved end residues are part of each CDR3.

V gene	J gene	CDR3 protein
TRBV5-1	TRBJ2-1	CASSPGLAGVREQFF
TRBV5-5	TRBJ2-1	CASSRLAGGNNEQFF
TRBV9	TRBJ1-1	CASSLRDIGATEAFF
TRBV5-4	TRBJ1-3	CASSLRGENGNTIYF
TRBV19	TRBJ2-3	CASTSEGGFTDTQYF
TRBV4-2	TRBJ2-7	CASSQGRDTGAYEQYF
TRBV14	TRBJ2-1	CASSQTAIEQFF
TRBV20-1	TRBJ1-1	CSARDEREAFF
TRBV5-6	TRBJ2-5	CASSLTDRGQETQYF
TRBV2	TRBJ1-2	CASYRATNYGYTF
TRBV7-3	TRBJ2-5	CASSSTSGKETQYF
TRBV29-1	TRBJ1-2	CSVDQGRGYTF
TRBV4-1	TRBJ2-5	CASSQDSQETQYF
TRBV5-1	TRBJ2-2	CASSGAFGRTGELFF
TRBV20-1	TRBJ1-1	CSYQSGTEAFF
TRBV6-1	TRBJ2-1	CASRGTAYNEQFF
TRBV27	TRBJ2-5	CASSRAGGVASKETQYF
TRBV11-2	TRBJ1-2	CASKGSRSGYTF
TRBV15	TRBJ1-1	CATSRVGLPREAFF
TRBV5-5	TRBJ1-1	CASSLAGTGGTEAFF
TRBV29-1	TRBJ2-2	CSVDKGATGELFF
TRBV4-1	TRBJ2-1	CASSQVRAAPDNEQFF
TRBV7-9	TRBJ2-2	CASSWETNTGELFF
TRBV4-2	TRBJ1-2	CASSQEGGQSNYGYTF
TRBV11-3	TRBJ2-3	CVSSLGRTGFRDTQYF
TRBV4-1	TRBJ2-7	CASSQRLSGGTYEQYF
TRBV28	TRBJ1-2	CASSQGPGGAKGYTF
TRBV2	TRBJ2-3	CASSRLVRGTDTQYF
TRBV28	TRBJ2-1	CASSLLGGSIEQFF
TRBV6-6	TRBJ1-1	CASSSGDRVNTEAFF
TRBV19	TRBJ1-1	CASSIVGTGSTEAFF
TRBV28	TRBJ2-1	CASTPGLRYNEQFF
TRBV6-1	TRBJ1-5	CASTSGQGLNQPQHF
TRBV28	TRBJ1-2	CASSSGSTEGKGYTF
TRBV27	TRBJ2-7	CASRSGVTYEQYF
TRBV7-6	TRBJ1-1	CASSLTGRGTEAFF
TRBV5-4	TRBJ2-1	CASSLDSASGSNEQFF
TRBV21-1	TRBJ2-3	CASSPRTSGGLTDTQYF